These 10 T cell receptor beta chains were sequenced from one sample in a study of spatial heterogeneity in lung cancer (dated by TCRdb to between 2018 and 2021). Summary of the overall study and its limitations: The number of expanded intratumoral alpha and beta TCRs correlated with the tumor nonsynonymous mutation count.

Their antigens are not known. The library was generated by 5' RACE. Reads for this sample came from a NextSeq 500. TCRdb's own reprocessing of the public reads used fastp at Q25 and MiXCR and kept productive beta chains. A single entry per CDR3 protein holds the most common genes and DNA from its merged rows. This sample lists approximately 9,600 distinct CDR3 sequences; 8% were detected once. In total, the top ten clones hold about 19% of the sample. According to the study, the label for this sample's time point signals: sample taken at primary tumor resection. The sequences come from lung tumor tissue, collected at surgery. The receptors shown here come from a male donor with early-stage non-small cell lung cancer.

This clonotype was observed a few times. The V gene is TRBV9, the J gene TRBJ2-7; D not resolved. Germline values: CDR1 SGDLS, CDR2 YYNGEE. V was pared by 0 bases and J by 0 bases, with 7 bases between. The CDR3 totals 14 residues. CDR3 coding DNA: TGTGCCAGCAGCGTAGGAGGCGACTCCTACGAGCAGTACTTC. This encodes CASSVGGDSYEQYF.

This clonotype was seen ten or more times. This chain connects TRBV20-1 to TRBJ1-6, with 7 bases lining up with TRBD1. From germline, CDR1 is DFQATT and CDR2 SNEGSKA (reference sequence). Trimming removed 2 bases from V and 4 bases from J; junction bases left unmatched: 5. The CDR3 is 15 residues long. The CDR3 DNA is TGCAGTGCTAGAAAGGGGACAGAATATAATTCACCCCTCCACTTT. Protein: CSARKGTEYNSPLHF.

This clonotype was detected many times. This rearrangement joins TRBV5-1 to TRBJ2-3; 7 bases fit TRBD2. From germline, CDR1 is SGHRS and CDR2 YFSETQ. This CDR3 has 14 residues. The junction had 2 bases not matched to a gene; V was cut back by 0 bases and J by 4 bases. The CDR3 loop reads CASSLEGLADTQYF. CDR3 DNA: TGCGCCAGCAGCTTGGAAGGACTAGCAGATACGCAGTATTTT. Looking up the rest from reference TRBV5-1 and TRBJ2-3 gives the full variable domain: KAGVTQTPRYLIKTRGQQVTLSCSPISGHRSVSWYQQTPGQGLQFLFEYFSETQRNKGNFPGRFSGRQFSNSRSEMNVSTLELGDSALYLCASSLEGLADTQYFGPGTRLTVL.

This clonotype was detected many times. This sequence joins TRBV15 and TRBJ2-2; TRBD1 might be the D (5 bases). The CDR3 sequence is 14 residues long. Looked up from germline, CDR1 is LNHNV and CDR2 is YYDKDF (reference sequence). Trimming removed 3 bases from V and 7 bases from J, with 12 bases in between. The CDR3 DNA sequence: TGTGCCACCAGCAGTAGGGGATTAGACGGGGAGCTGTTTTTT. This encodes CATSSRGLDGELFF.

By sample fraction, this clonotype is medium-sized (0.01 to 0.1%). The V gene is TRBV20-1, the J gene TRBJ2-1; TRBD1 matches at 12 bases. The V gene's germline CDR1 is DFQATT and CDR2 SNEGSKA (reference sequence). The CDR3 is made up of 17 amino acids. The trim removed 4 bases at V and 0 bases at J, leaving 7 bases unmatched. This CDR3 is CSATGTGGSVSYNEQFF. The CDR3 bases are TGCAGTGCTACCGGGACAGGGGGCTCCGTCTCCTACAATGAGCAGTTCTTC.

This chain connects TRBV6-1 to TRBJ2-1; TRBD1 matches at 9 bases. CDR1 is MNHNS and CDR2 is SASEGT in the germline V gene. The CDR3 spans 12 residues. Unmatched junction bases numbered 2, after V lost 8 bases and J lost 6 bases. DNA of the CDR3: TGTGCCAGCGGACAGGGGTTCAATGAGCAGTTCTTC. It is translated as CASGQGFNEQFF.

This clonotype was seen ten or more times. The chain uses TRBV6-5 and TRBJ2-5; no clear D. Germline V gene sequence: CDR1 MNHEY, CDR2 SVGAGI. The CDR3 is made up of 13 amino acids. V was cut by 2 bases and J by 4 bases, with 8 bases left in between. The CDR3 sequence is CASSYGLGETQYF. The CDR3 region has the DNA TGTGCCAGCAGTTACGGTTTGGGAGAGACCCAGTACTTC.

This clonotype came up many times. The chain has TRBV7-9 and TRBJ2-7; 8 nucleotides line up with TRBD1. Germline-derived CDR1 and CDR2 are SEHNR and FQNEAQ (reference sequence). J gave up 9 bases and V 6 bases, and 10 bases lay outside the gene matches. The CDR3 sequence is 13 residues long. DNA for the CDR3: TGTGCCAGCAGTCGTGCCGGACAGGGCGGGCAGTACTTC. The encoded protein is CASSRAGQGGQYF.

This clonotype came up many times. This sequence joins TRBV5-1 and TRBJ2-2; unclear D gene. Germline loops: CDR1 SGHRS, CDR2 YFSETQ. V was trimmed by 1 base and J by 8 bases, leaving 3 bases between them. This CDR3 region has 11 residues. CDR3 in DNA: TGCGCCAGCAGCTTGAGTGGGGAGCTGTTTTTT. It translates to CASSLSGELFF.

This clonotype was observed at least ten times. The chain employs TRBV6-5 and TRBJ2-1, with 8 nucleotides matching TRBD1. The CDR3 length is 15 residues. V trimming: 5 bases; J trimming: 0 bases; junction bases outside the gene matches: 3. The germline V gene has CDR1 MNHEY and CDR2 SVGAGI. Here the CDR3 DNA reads TGTGCCAGCAGTCGGGGGACAGGCTCCTACAATGAGCAGTTCTTC. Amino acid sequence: CASSRGTGSYNEQFF.